One sample yielded the 6 T cell receptor beta chains listed below, sequenced in a study of blood T cell repertoires in COVID-19. TCRdb keeps only in-frame clones here, not all; method: immunoSEQ multiplex PCR. The table lists 35,000 to 45,000 clones, 78% of them singletons, with around 15% in the top ten. Material for sequencing was peripheral blood. The receptor source for this set is an older man with acute or convalescent COVID-19.

The rearrangement joins TRBV6-6 to TRBJ1-4, with 9 bases lining up with TRBD1. After removal of 2 bases from V and 8 bases from J, the junction contained 6 bases not matched to a gene. The CDR3 has 15 residues. Germline assignment: CDR1 MNHNY and CDR2 SVGAGI (reference sequence). The DNA for the CDR3 is TGTGCCAGCAGTTACCCGGGACAGGGTCAGGAAAAACTGTTTTTT. Encoded protein: CASSYPGQGQEKLFF.

The chain uses TRBV5-8 and TRBJ2-5, with 11 nucleotides matching TRBD2. The V and J ends lost 4 bases and 4 bases, in that order; junction bases with no gene match: 15. The CDR3 is 18 residues long. Germline V CDR1 and CDR2: SGHTS, YDEGEE. In DNA form, the CDR3 reads TGTGCCAGCAGCCGCAAAGTTGGGACTAGCGGTGTTGGAGAGACCCAGTACTTC. The encoded protein is CASSRKVGTSGVGETQYF.

This clone was recorded a few times. The chain is built from TRBV19 and TRBJ1-2; the match to TRBD1 covers 8 bases. Germline V gene lookup returns CDR1 LNHDA and CDR2 SQIVND (reference sequence). CDR3 length equals 13 residues. V was pared by 7 bases and J by 4 bases, with 5 bases of the junction left unmatched. The CDR3 DNA follows: TGTGCCAGTACCAGGGGGCGGGTCTATGGCTACACCTTC. Residues: CASTRGRVYGYTF.

The CDR3 bases are TGTGCCTGGATGGAACCGGGCAGGGGAACCTACGAGCAGTACTTC. Amino acid sequence: CAWMEPGRGTYEQYF. The V call is TRBV30, the J call TRBJ2-7; D possibly corresponds to TRBD1 (6 bases). Germline V gives CDR1 GTSNPN, CDR2 SVGIG (reference sequence). This CDR3 is 15 amino acids long. V lost 4 bases, J lost 2 bases, and 18 bases lay in between.

This clone occurred a few times. The V gene is TRBV25-1, the J gene TRBJ1-2; 11 bases map to TRBD1. Trimming at V came to 2 bases and at J to 7 bases, leaving 6 bases not matched to a gene. This CDR3 comprises 15 residues. Germline assignment: CDR1 MGHDK and CDR2 SYGVNS. CDR3 sequence (DNA): TGTGCCAGCAGTGAAGTAGGACAGGGGGCGCGTGGCTACACCTTC. Translation gives CASSEVGQGARGYTF.

The chain recombines TRBV5-5 with TRBJ2-7; the match to TRBD1 covers 9 bases. From germline, CDR1 is SGHKS and CDR2 YYEKEE (reference sequence). The CDR3 consists of 14 residues. Losses at the gene ends were 5 bases for V and 7 bases for J; bases not matched to a gene: 10. This CDR3 reads CASSSGTGSWEQYF. The CDR3 nucleotides are TGTGCCAGCAGTTCCGGGACAGGGAGTTGGGAGCAGTACTTC.